These T cell receptor beta chains were read from a single sample in a study of cytomegalovirus exposure and HLA in healthy donors. The repertoire was sequenced with immunoSEQ multiplex PCR; TCRdb's copy has only in-frame clones and lacks some. The sample yields 140,000 to 150,000 clones, more than 75% seen once. The specimen sequenced was PBMCs. The receptors here all came from a female donor in good health and CMV-seronegative. Each CDR3 is given without its conserved first and last residue.

J gene: TRBJ2-1; V gene: TRBV19; CDR3 protein: ASKPIAVYNEQF
J gene: TRBJ2-7; V gene: TRBV19; CDR3 protein: ASSPGQGGWYEQY
J gene: TRBJ2-7; V gene: TRBV2; CDR3 protein: ASSQLAGAYEQY
J gene: TRBJ1-6; V gene: TRBV18; CDR3 protein: ASSPGGQHNSPLH
J gene: TRBJ1-4; V gene: TRBV6-1; CDR3 protein: ASSAVATNEKLF
J gene: TRBJ2-1; V gene: TRBV30; CDR3 protein: AWSRTLAGANEQF
J gene: TRBJ1-1; V gene: TRBV18; CDR3 protein: ASSPEITGVITEAF
J gene: TRBJ2-2; V gene: TRBV5-1; CDR3 protein: ASSLTRSNTGELF
J gene: TRBJ1-3; V gene: TRBV19; CDR3 protein: AAADRAISGNTIY
J gene: TRBJ2-6; V gene: TRBV5-6; CDR3 protein: ASSLISSGANVLT
J gene: TRBJ2-5; V gene: TRBV5-1; CDR3 protein: ASSSQPDFTVETQY
J gene: TRBJ2-6; V gene: TRBV4-2; CDR3 protein: ASSKMGSGANVLT
J gene: TRBJ1-2; V gene: TRBV30; CDR3 protein: AWRATGAGYT
J gene: TRBJ2-3; V gene: TRBV28; CDR3 protein: ASSFRMGGGGVSDTQY
J gene: TRBJ1-1; V gene: TRBV7-9; CDR3 protein: ASSLNTEAF
J gene: TRBJ2-7; V gene: TRBV7-2; CDR3 protein: ASSQAGGRYEQY
J gene: TRBJ1-3; V gene: TRBV7-8; CDR3 protein: ASSLGQGANTIY
J gene: TRBJ2-7; V gene: TRBV5-6; CDR3 protein: ASSLGVGRASCYEQY
J gene: TRBJ2-7; V gene: TRBV6-1; CDR3 protein: ASSDTLAGYEQY
J gene: TRBJ1-4; V gene: TRBV28; CDR3 protein: ASSHVEVFRFNEKLF
J gene: TRBJ1-2; V gene: TRBV29-1; CDR3 protein: SVGWVRDTALNP
J gene: TRBJ1-2; V gene: TRBV19; CDR3 protein: ASSTRDRDGYT
J gene: TRBJ1-2; V gene: TRBV30; CDR3 protein: AWGGTGYYGYT
J gene: TRBJ1-1; V gene: TRBV14; CDR3 protein: ASSQDFRKTRNTEAF
J gene: TRBJ2-2; V gene: TRBV7-3; CDR3 protein: ASSPGLAGATGELF
J gene: TRBJ2-7; V gene: TRBV9; CDR3 protein: ASSGQGYEQY
J gene: TRBJ1-2; V gene: TRBV7-2; CDR3 protein: ASTLQGGGYGYT
J gene: TRBJ2-1; V gene: TRBV28; CDR3 protein: ASSFRREGSLIYNEQF
J gene: TRBJ1-5; V gene: TRBV19; CDR3 protein: ASSHIDRGSQPQH
J gene: TRBJ1-3; V gene: TRBV7-9; CDR3 protein: SSSFVQGIENTIY
J gene: TRBJ2-2; V gene: TRBV2; CDR3 protein: ASSEPSGVTGELF
J gene: TRBJ1-1; V gene: TRBV27; CDR3 protein: ASITRSAEAF
J gene: TRBJ2-2; V gene: TRBV30; CDR3 protein: AWTGGAYRSTGELF
J gene: TRBJ2-1; V gene: TRBV6-4; CDR3 protein: ASSDDPSGSYNEQF
J gene: TRBJ2-1; V gene: TRBV15; CDR3 protein: ATSQTGAGGNEQF
J gene: TRBJ1-5; V gene: TRBV29-1; CDR3 protein: SVARGRSQPQH
J gene: TRBJ2-1; V gene: TRBV5-1; CDR3 protein: ASSFLAGTGIGNEQF
J gene: TRBJ2-2; V gene: TRBV9; CDR3 protein: ASSVASTGTGELF
J gene: TRBJ2-1; V gene: TRBV4-3; CDR3 protein: ASSQDFARNEQF
J gene: TRBJ2-7; V gene: TRBV28; CDR3 protein: ASSRQVDDEQY
J gene: TRBJ1-3; V gene: TRBV10-2; CDR3 protein: ASSSWDRGKNTIY
J gene: TRBJ2-7; V gene: TRBV7-9; CDR3 protein: ASSSDLGQRTYEQY
J gene: TRBJ1-1; V gene: TRBV2; CDR3 protein: ASSDPQQNTEAF
J gene: TRBJ2-1; V gene: TRBV11-2; CDR3 protein: ASSLASSYNEQF
J gene: TRBJ1-2; V gene: TRBV7-8; CDR3 protein: ASSLAGGYYGYT
J gene: TRBJ1-6; V gene: TRBV30; CDR3 protein: AWCRDNNSPLH
J gene: TRBJ1-6; V gene: TRBV5-5; CDR3 protein: ASSLETANSPLH
J gene: TRBJ1-4; V gene: TRBV5-6; CDR3 protein: ASSLAGIDEKLF
J gene: -; V gene: TRBV5-1; CDR3 protein: ASSFGGPGYEQY
J gene: TRBJ2-2; V gene: TRBV5-1; CDR3 protein: ASRWSGSVGGELF
J gene: TRBJ1-2; V gene: TRBV19; CDR3 protein: ASSPQRGGYGYT
J gene: TRBJ2-7; V gene: TRBV9; CDR3 protein: ASSVVNDRGEQY
J gene: TRBJ1-2; V gene: TRBV7-2; CDR3 protein: ASSLGGPRTNYGYT
J gene: TRBJ2-1; V gene: TRBV18; CDR3 protein: ASSPPGPSGWNEQF
J gene: TRBJ2-3; V gene: TRBV14; CDR3 protein: ASSQAQGLTLTDTQY